These 28 T cell receptor beta chains were all obtained from the same sample, sequenced in a study of monozygotic twins with inflammatory bowel disease. For each CDR3 protein, TCRdb gives one entry from its re-call of the 5' RACE reads, without DNA. This table holds 330,000 or so distinct CDR3 sequences. The sample taken for sequencing was blood. These receptors originate from a human donor with ulcerative colitis or Crohn's disease, or a healthy co-twin of an affected twin (not recorded which).

The V and J genes are TRBV10-3 and TRBJ1-2; the D call from TCRdb, TRBD1, cannot be confirmed without DNA. Germline V gene data show CDR1 as ENHRY and CDR2 as SYGVKD. CDR3 length equals 14 residues. The CDR3: CAISETGTNYGYTF.

The V call is TRBV24-1, the J call TRBJ2-1; without DNA, the TCRdb call of TRBD2 cannot be checked. The CDR3 has 16 residues. Germline V gives CDR1 KGHDR, CDR2 SFDVKD. CDR3 in amino acids: CATSDFAGTSYNEQFF.

The chain joins TRBV28 to TRBJ2-3; TCRdb's D call, TRBD1, is unchecked because there is no DNA. CDR1 and CDR2 from the germline V gene are MDHEN and SYDVKM. The length of the CDR3 is 14 residues. CDR3 protein: CASRGTGETDTQYF.

V and J are TRBV20-1 and TRBJ2-1; TCRdb proposes TRBD1, but this gene call is untestable without DNA. This CDR3 contains 15 residues. CDR1 and CDR2 from the germline V gene are DFQATT and SNEGSKA (reference sequence). This CDR3 is CSAWTVPRGVNEQFF.

In terms of frequency, this clonotype is medium-sized. The chain links TRBV27 to TRBJ1-5. The CDR3 loop spans 11 amino acids. The germline V gene has CDR1 MNHEY and CDR2 SMNVEV (reference sequence). The CDR3 is CASGDNQPQHF.

V usage is TRBV7-2 and J usage is TRBJ2-7; TCRdb designates TRBD2, a call that cannot be tested without DNA. This CDR3 comprises 15 residues. Germline-derived CDR1 and CDR2 are SGHTA and FQGNSA. The CDR3: CASSSGTSGGYEQYF.

This rearrangement joins TRBV12-3 or TRBV12-4 to TRBJ2-1. The CDR3 spans 15 residues. CDR3 amino acids: CVSSLLRRPYNEQFF.

The rearrangement joins TRBV3-1 to TRBJ2-7. CDR1 is LGHDT and CDR2 is YNNKEL in the germline V gene (reference sequence). CDR3 length: 15 amino acids. The CDR3 region is CASSQERGSFYEQYF.

This chain connects TRBV5-1 to TRBJ1-4. The CDR3 has 14 residues. The V gene's germline CDR1 is SGHRS and CDR2 YFSETQ. CDR3 loop: CASSLSVTNEKLFF. The full variable domain, with the rest looked up from reference TRBV5-1 and TRBJ1-4, is KAGVTQTPRYLIKTRGQQVTLSCSPISGHRSVSWYQQTPGQGLQFLFEYFSETQRNKGNFPGRFSGRQFSNSRSEMNVSTLELGDSALYLCASSLSVTNEKLFFGSGTQLSVL.

The V gene is TRBV6-1, the J gene TRBJ2-1; TCRdb's D call, TRBD1, is unchecked because there is no DNA. The germline CDR1 and CDR2 sequences are MNHNS and SASEGT. This CDR3 has 16 amino acids. CDR3 in amino acids: CASNRGTRSSYNEQFF.

The J gene is TRBJ2-3, the V gene TRBV6-1; TCRdb's D call of TRBD1 is untestable without DNA. Germline V lookup: CDR1 MNHNS, CDR2 SASEGT. CDR3 length: 16 amino acids. CDR3 residues: CASNEERVGISDTQYF.

The J gene is TRBJ1-1, the V gene TRBV6-2 or TRBV6-3. CDR3 length: 14 residues. Germline loops: CDR1 MNHEY, CDR2 SVGEGT. CDR3 sequence reads: CASSLQGSGAEAFF.

The chain links TRBV10-1 to TRBJ2-7; TCRdb's D call of TRBD1 is untestable without DNA. The CDR3 totals 17 residues. The germline CDR1 and CDR2 sequences are WNHNN and SYGVQD (reference sequence). Here the CDR3 reads CASSDIPRTGGSYEQYF.

The chain recombines TRBV12-3 or TRBV12-4 with TRBJ1-6; checking the TCRdb D call of TRBD1 is not possible without DNA. The CDR3 length is 14 residues. CDR3 amino acids: CASRKQGDHSPLHF.

The gene calls are TRBV20-1 and TRBJ2-5; TCRdb's D call of TRBD2 is untestable without DNA. In germline, CDR1 is DFQATT, CDR2 SNEGSKA (reference sequence). This CDR3 spans 15 amino acids. CDR3 sequence reads: CSATQAGNSQETQYF.

The V and J genes are TRBV5-1 and TRBJ2-1; TCRdb calls TRBD2, which cannot be checked without DNA. Germline loops: CDR1 SGHRS, CDR2 YFSETQ. The CDR3 length is 14 residues. CDR3 sequence: CASKALAGGNEQFF.

J is TRBJ2-7 and V is TRBV4-1; TCRdb proposes TRBD1, but this gene call is untestable without DNA. In germline, CDR1 is MGHRA, CDR2 YSYEKL. This CDR3 comprises 14 residues. The CDR3 here is CASSQASTGYVQYF.

The chain employs TRBV29-1 and TRBJ1-1. The CDR3 has 13 amino acids. In germline, CDR1 is SQVTM, CDR2 ANQGSEA. This CDR3 is CSVEGRGNTEAFF.

The rearrangement uses TRBV7-9 and TRBJ2-1. The CDR3 is 14 amino acids. Per the germline V gene, CDR1 is SEHNR and CDR2 is FQNEAQ (reference sequence). CDR3 protein: CASSSEAIYNEQFF.

The chain combines TRBV30 with TRBJ1-4. This CDR3 contains 12 residues. Per germline, CDR1 GTSNPN and CDR2 SVGIG (reference sequence). The CDR3 protein is CAWSVIAEKLFF.

The genes are TRBV7-9 and TRBJ1-4. Germline values: CDR1 SEHNR, CDR2 FQNEAQ (reference sequence). The CDR3 has 13 residues. This CDR3 is CASSLAGFGKLFF.

The chain is built from TRBV27 and TRBJ2-5; the D gene TCRdb calls, TRBD1, cannot be checked with no DNA. The CDR3 loop spans 15 amino acids. Germline V gene lookup returns CDR1 MNHEY and CDR2 SMNVEV (reference sequence). The CDR3 loop reads CASSFGTGWEETQYF.

The chain recombines TRBV20-1 with TRBJ1-3; TCRdb returns TRBD1, unconfirmable since there is no DNA. The CDR3 runs to 14 residues. CDR1 is DFQATT and CDR2 is SNEGSKA in the germline V gene (reference sequence). CDR3 sequence: CSASNRGQTPVRYF.

This rearrangement joins TRBV5-1 to TRBJ2-6. The length of the CDR3 is 14 residues. Germline loops: CDR1 SGHRS, CDR2 YFSETQ. This CDR3 reads CASSQVIGANVLTF. Complete variable domain (other parts from reference TRBV5-1 and TRBJ2-6): KAGVTQTPRYLIKTRGQQVTLSCSPISGHRSVSWYQQTPGQGLQFLFEYFSETQRNKGNFPGRFSGRQFSNSRSEMNVSTLELGDSALYLCASSQVIGANVLTFGAGSRLTVL.

This chain uses TRBV6-1 with TRBJ1-5; as DNA is missing, the TRBD1 call by TCRdb cannot be tested. Germline CDR1 reads MNHNS; CDR2 reads SASEGT. There are 14 residues in the CDR3. CDR3: CASSEGQDVQPQHF.

This sequence joins TRBV12-5 and TRBJ2-7; absent DNA, TCRdb's TRBD1 call cannot be checked. This CDR3 has 15 residues. Germline V gene sequence: CDR1 LGHNT, CDR2 FRNRAP. The CDR3: CASGPGQGALHEQYF.

The chain has TRBV12-3 or TRBV12-4 and TRBJ2-7; the D call of TRBD1 rests on TCRdb alone, since no DNA is present to check it. The CDR3 spans 12 residues. This CDR3 is CASRRTHYEQYF.

This chain joins TRBV5-6 and TRBJ2-3; no DNA is available, so the TRBD1 call from TCRdb remains unchecked. Germline CDR1 reads SGHDT; CDR2 reads YYEEEE. The CDR3 length is 15 residues. CDR3 residues: CASSFRGSGSDTQYF.